This T cell receptor (beta chain) is from a study of response to subunit inactivated influenza vaccine. Study-wide results and limits: T cells newly recruited by each seasonal influenza vaccination are few, the authors suggested.

TCRdb analysed the RT-PCR reads with MiXCR anew, one entry per CDR3 protein. Counted here are some 850,000 distinct CDR3 sequences, 18% occurring once; the ten biggest clones make up roughly 10%. The table lists this clonotype with a few counts. Its antigen is still unknown. V shed 7 bases, J shed 6 bases, and the junction held 6 bases outside the gene matches. CDR3 length: 13 residues. The chain links TRBV12-3 or TRBV12-4 to TRBJ2-7, with 10 bases aligning to TRBD2. This TCR derives from a man aged 45 to 65 who received an inactivated influenza vaccine. Sequencing was performed on PBMCs from blood, taken roughly 5 days after vaccination. The CDR3 DNA sequence: TGTGCCAGCAACCCGGGACTAGCGAGCGAGCAGTACTTC. It is translated as CASNPGLASEQYF.